This T cell receptor (beta chain) came from a study of T cell responses to AZD1222 COVID-19 vaccine. The study's findings and limits: Nearly half of spike-specific TCRs reportedly target variant regions that are unmutated in the B.1.351 and B.1.1.7 variants. Donors were largely white British and mainly female; clonal diversity was possibly underestimated.

V was cut by 5 bases and J by 1 base, with 14 bases left in between. The germline CDR1 and CDR2 sequences are SGHTA and FQGNSA. The CDR3 extends over 15 amino acids. Assay used: immunoSEQ multiplex PCR; TCRdb lists only in-frame clones, some missing. This sample yields 90,000 to 120,000 clones, of which approximately 90% are seen a single time; under 25% belongs to the top ten. This clone has only one observation. As yet, its antigen is unknown. This TCR was recovered from an adult in good health. The input for sequencing was peripheral blood, taken on day 0 of AZD1222 vaccination. This chain joins TRBV7-2 and TRBJ1-1; TRBD1 is a possible D gene (5 bases). CDR3 amino acids: CASSAGRLGNTEAFF. As DNA, the CDR3 is TGTGCCAGCAGCGCAGGGAGATTGGGGAACACTGAAGCTTTCTTT.